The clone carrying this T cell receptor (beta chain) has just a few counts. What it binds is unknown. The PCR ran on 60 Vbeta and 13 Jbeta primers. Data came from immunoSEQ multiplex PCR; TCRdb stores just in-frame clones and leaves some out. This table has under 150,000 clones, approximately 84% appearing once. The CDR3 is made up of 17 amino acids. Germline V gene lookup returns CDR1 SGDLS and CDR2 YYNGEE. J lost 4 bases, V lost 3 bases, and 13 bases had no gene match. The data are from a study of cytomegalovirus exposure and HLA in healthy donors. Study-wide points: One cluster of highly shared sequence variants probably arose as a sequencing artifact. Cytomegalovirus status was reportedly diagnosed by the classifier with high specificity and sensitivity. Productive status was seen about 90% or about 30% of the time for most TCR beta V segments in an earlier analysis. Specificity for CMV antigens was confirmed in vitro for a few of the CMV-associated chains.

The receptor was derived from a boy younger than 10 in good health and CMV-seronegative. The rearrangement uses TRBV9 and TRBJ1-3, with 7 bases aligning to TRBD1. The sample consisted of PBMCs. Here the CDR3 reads CASSAPTQGQPGNTIYF. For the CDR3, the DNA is TGTGCCAGCAGCGCCCCCACCCAGGGACAGCCAGGAAACACCATATATTTT.